This TCR beta chain is from a study of post-analysis software for immune sequencing data. General study results and limits: When compared against controls, multiple sclerosis patients showed significantly lower normalized Chao1 diversity. Co-batched samples clustered tightly together by F measure. Patients carried a handful of TRBV segments more frequently than controls did, and TRBV5-6, TRBV5-1 and TRBV20-1 were among them.

This clonotype was found once. Its antigen is currently unknown. Per the germline V gene, CDR1 is SEHNR and CDR2 is FQNEAQ (reference sequence). Trimming cost V 1 base and J 2 bases, with 11 bases left between them. The CDR3 extends over 15 amino acids. The library was made from cDNA and included unique molecular identifiers. TCRdb analysed the PCR reads with MiXCR anew, one entry per CDR3 protein. This sample has fewer than 850,000 distinct CDR3 sequences, with roughly 29% found just once. The chain couples TRBV7-9 to TRBJ2-5; weak D call: TRBD2 (5 bases). This TCR was recovered from a girl aged 10 to 17 with multiple sclerosis. Input material: blood. The CDR3 sequence is CASSLGVGAQETQYF. In DNA form, the CDR3 reads TGTGCCAGCAGCTTAGGGGTGGGAGCGCAAGAGACCCAGTACTTC.